The 21 T cell receptor beta chains listed next were all sequenced from one sample in a study of regulatory T cells in long-lasting Graves disease. Time point indicated: newly diagnosed GD, antithyroid drugs for less than 3 months. From PBMCs, RNA was extracted and then used to make the TCR library. Investigators prepared the TCR beta libraries by applying iRepertoire HTBI primers and Arm-PCR of CDR3 regions. TCRdb re-called the multiplex PCR reads through MiXCR, storing one row per CDR3 protein. This table has 600,000 to 650,000 distinct CDR3 sequences, 15% to 20% appearing once. The sample was also linked to a second study, of T cells in Graves' hyperthyroidism and ophthalmopathy.

Sequenced here: peripheral blood mononuclear cells (PBMCs), sampled at new diagnosis, from a patient treated with antithyroid drugs. The receptors here all came from a woman younger than 45 with Graves disease.

The table lists this clonotype with many counts. The V and J genes are TRBV15 and TRBJ2-1, with 8 positions matching TRBD2. V lost 0 bases and J lost 9; bases outside the gene matches: 10. The CDR3 is made up of 16 amino acids. CDR1 and CDR2 from the germline V gene are LNHNV and YYDKDF (reference sequence). DNA of the CDR3: TGTGCCACCAGCAGAGATCGGGGGGGAGCGCAGCGTGAGCAGTTCTTC. It specifies CATSRDRGGAQREQFF.

This rearrangement joins TRBV6-5 to TRBJ2-3, with D perhaps TRBD1 (5 bases). The V gene's germline CDR1 is MNHEY and CDR2 SVGAGI. The CDR3 is 13 residues long. With 2 bases removed from V and 4 bases from J, the gap between germline ends came to 7 bases. CDR3 sequence: CASSYRGADTQYF. The DNA for the CDR3 is TGTGCCAGCAGTTACAGGGGCGCAGATACGCAGTATTTT.

This clonotype came up a few times. This chain links TRBV20-1 with TRBJ2-1; TRBD2 agrees at 16 bases. The germline CDR1 and CDR2 sequences are DFQATT and SNEGSKA (reference sequence). The length of the CDR3 is 18 residues. Trimming removed 3 bases from V and 6 bases from J; junction bases left unmatched: 11. CDR3 sequence reads: CSARGTSGRAHSPNEQFF. The CDR3 DNA follows: TGCAGTGCTAGGGGGACTAGCGGGAGGGCTCACAGCCCCAATGAGCAGTTCTTC.

This clonotype was recorded only once. The V gene is TRBV7-9, the J gene TRBJ1-1; no clear D. The V end lost 8 bases, the J end lost 1 base, and 20 bases lay between the germline ends. Germline V CDR1 and CDR2: SEHNR, FQNEAQ (reference sequence). The CDR3 length is 16 residues. In DNA, the CDR3 is TGTGCCAGCCCGGAAAGGTTTCTTGGTGGGAACACTGAAGCTTTCTTT. Translated: CASPERFLGGNTEAFF.

V gene TRBV15 combines with J gene TRBJ2-3; D remains ambiguous. The CDR3 runs 15 residues. Trimming took 0 bases from V and 1 from J, leaving 8 bases between them. Germline-derived CDR1 and CDR2 are LNHNV and YYDKDF (reference sequence). In DNA, the CDR3 is TGTGCCACCAGCAGAGATCAGCCAGGCACAGATACGCAGTATTTT. This translates into CATSRDQPGTDTQYF. The whole variable domain, remainder taken from reference TRBV15 and TRBJ2-3, is DAMVIQNPRYQVTQFGKPVTLSCSQTLNHNVMYWYQQKSSQAPKLLFHYYDKDFNNEADTPDNFQSRRPNTSFCFLDIRSPGLGDTAMYLCATSRDQPGTDTQYFGPGTRLTVL.

The table lists this clonotype with many counts. The chain carries TRBV12-3 or TRBV12-4 and TRBJ2-3; D is perhaps TRBD1 (6 bases). CDR3 length: 14 amino acids. Trimming took off 8 bases at V and 5 bases at J, with 17 bases between the two ends. The CDR3 nucleotides read TGTGCCAGCCGTGCAGGACCAGGGGAAGATACGCAGTATTTT. Translating gives CASRAGPGEDTQYF.

This clonotype was detected only a few times. This rearrangement joins TRBV18 to TRBJ2-3, with D unresolved. Germline values: CDR1 KGHSH, CDR2 LQKENI. The CDR3 is 13 residues long. V shed 6 bases and J shed 4 bases, with 11 bases lying between them. CDR3 residues: CASSLPSADTQYF. The CDR3 DNA reads as TGTGCCAGCTCCCTCCCGTCCGCAGATACGCAGTATTTT.

This clonotype showed up just a few times. The chain is built from TRBV18 and TRBJ2-7; 14 positions match TRBD2. The CDR3 runs to 15 residues. J was trimmed by 5 bases and V by 3 bases; bases with no gene match: 3. From germline, CDR1 is KGHSH and CDR2 LQKENI. The CDR3 spells CASSPPGLAGDEQYF. As DNA, the CDR3 is TGTGCCAGCTCACCCCCGGGACTAGCGGGAGACGAGCAGTACTTC.

Details on this clonotype: With a much larger clone just one base away, this may be a read error. The chain employs TRBV27 and TRBJ1-2, with 10 nucleotides matching TRBD1. The germline V gene encodes CDR1 MNHEY and CDR2 SMNVEV (reference sequence). The CDR3 consists of 13 residues. The CDR3 reads CASRQGAAYSYTF. CDR3 DNA: TGTGCCAGTAGACAGGGGGCGGCCTATAGCTACACCTTC.

This clonotype came up many times. This chain's CDR3 is CASSEWGDRTQYF. CDR3 DNA sequence: TGTGCCAGCAGTGAGTGGGGGGATCGGACCCAGTACTTC. The chain links TRBV6-2 or TRBV6-3 to TRBJ2-5, with D possibly being TRBD2 (6 bases). The germline V gene has CDR1 MNHEY and CDR2 SVGEGT. The CDR3 spans 13 residues. V gave up 5 bases and J gave up 7 bases, with 14 bases separating them.

This clonotype was detected ten times or more. The rearrangement joins TRBV6-5 to TRBJ2-7, with D possibly being TRBD2 (6 bases). This CDR3 has 14 residues. Trimming took off 2 bases at V and 3 bases at J, with 11 bases between the two ends. The V gene's germline CDR1 is MNHEY and CDR2 SVGAGI. For the CDR3, the DNA is TGTGCCAGCAGTTACCCGGGACTGGGCTACGAGCAGTACTTC. This sequence encodes CASSYPGLGYEQYF.

This clonotype was seen a handful of times. CDR3 amino acids: CSARTSGGVGELFF. In DNA form, the CDR3 reads TGCAGTGCTAGGACTAGCGGTGGGGTGGGGGAGCTGTTTTTT. The V and J genes are TRBV20-1 and TRBJ2-2, with 9 bases lining up with TRBD2. With 3 bases clipped from V and 8 bases from J, the junction kept 7 bases outside the gene matches. In germline, CDR1 is DFQATT, CDR2 SNEGSKA (reference sequence). There are 14 residues in the CDR3.

This clonotype was counted ten times or more. The chain joins TRBV2 to TRBJ1-6; 10 bases match TRBD1. The CDR3 extends over 13 amino acids. Germline loops: CDR1 SNHLY, CDR2 FYNNEI. Trimming at V came to 7 bases and at J to 10 bases, leaving 4 bases not matched to a gene. The CDR3 coding sequence is TGTGCCAGCAAGGGACAGGGGTCCTCACCCCTCCACTTT. Translated: CASKGQGSSPLHF.

The rearrangement links TRBV28 to TRBJ2-3, with 8 bases that match TRBD1. Germline values: CDR1 MDHEN, CDR2 SYDVKM. The CDR3 consists of 15 residues. V shed 5 bases and J 2 bases; nucleotides not matched to a gene: 6. CDR3 nucleotides: TGTGCCAGCAGTCCCGGGACAGGAGACACAGATACGCAGTATTTT. It yields the protein CASSPGTGDTDTQYF.

The V and J genes are TRBV30 and TRBJ2-2; D remains ambiguous. The germline CDR1 and CDR2 sequences are GTSNPN and SVGIG (reference sequence). The CDR3 extends over 14 amino acids. V was clipped by 0 bases and J by 9 bases, with 14 bases between them. The DNA of the CDR3 is TGTGCCTGGAGTGTTTGGTCACAGTCGCGGGAGCTGTTTTTT. This gives the protein CAWSVWSQSRELFF.

Note on this clonotype: A much larger clone differs from this one at a single base, so this may be a read error. The rearrangement links TRBV18 to TRBJ1-1; TRBD1 matches at 7 bases. V lost 4 bases, J lost 8 bases, and 10 bases stayed unmatched. The CDR3 is made up of 14 amino acids. The V gene's germline CDR1 is KGHSH and CDR2 LQKENI. The CDR3 sequence is CASSLPKGAGEAFF. CDR3 sequence (DNA): TGTGCCAGCTCACTACCGAAGGGGGCAGGAGAAGCTTTCTTT.

The rearrangement links TRBV30 to TRBJ2-2; a possible D gene is TRBD1 (7 bases). This CDR3 has 11 amino acids. The germline gives CDR1 GTSNPN, CDR2 SVGIG (reference sequence). V was pared by 8 bases and J by 11 bases, with 15 bases between. CDR3 nucleotide sequence: TGTGCCCTGACCAGGGGGGTCGAGCTGTTTTTT. Amino acids: CALTRGVELFF.

Ten or more counts support this clonotype. The chain joins TRBV29-1 to TRBJ2-3; possibly TRBD1 for D (5 bases). Germline CDR1 SQVTM, CDR2 ANQGSEA. The CDR3 spans 16 residues. V shed 5 bases and J shed 3 bases, with 21 bases lying between them. The CDR3 DNA is TGCAGCGTTTTCCCCGCAAGGCAGGGTGTGACAGATACGCAGTATTTT. Translating it yields CSVFPARQGVTDTQYF.

The chain uses TRBV3-1 and TRBJ2-2; D call uncertain. Trimming cost V 1 base and J 1 base, with 4 bases left between them. Germline CDR1 reads LGHDT; CDR2 reads YNNKEL (reference sequence). CDR3 length: 14 amino acids. The DNA for the CDR3 is TGTGCCAGCAGCCAAGGTCTGAACACCGGGGAGCTGTTTTTT. This codes for CASSQGLNTGELFF.

The chain is built from TRBV10-1 and TRBJ2-7; D perhaps matches TRBD2 (5 bases). CDR1 is WNHNN, CDR2 SYGVQD, per germline (reference sequence). The CDR3 covers 13 residues. Trimming removed 6 bases from V and 5 bases from J, with 14 bases in between. CDR3: CASSATRNDEQYF. The CDR3 bases are TGCGCCAGCAGCGCAACTAGAAACGACGAGCAGTACTTC.

This clonotype was detected ten times or more. The chain employs TRBV28 and TRBJ1-2; 12 bases are a match to TRBD1. The CDR3 has 16 residues. Germline assignment: CDR1 MDHEN and CDR2 SYDVKM. V dropped 6 bases and J dropped 5; count of bases not matched to a gene: 10. The CDR3 DNA reads TGTGCCAGCAGCCGTGGGGGGACAGGGGGCGCGTATGGCTACACCTTC. Translated: CASSRGGTGGAYGYTF.